This TCR beta chain was sequenced in a study of cytomegalovirus exposure and HLA in healthy donors. The PCR had 60 Vbeta and 13 Jbeta primers. Here immunoSEQ multiplex PCR was the method, and the copy in TCRdb shows in-frame clones only, minus some. The table lists hundreds of thousands of clones, roughly 90% of them singletons. Germline V gene data show CDR1 as SGHTA and CDR2 as FQGNSA. With V trimmed by 5 bases and J by 9 bases, 9 bases remained unmatched. The CDR3 has 14 residues. About this clone itself: This specimen includes other DNA sequences encoding the same CDR3.

The TCR sequence derives from a woman between 18 and 30 years old in good health and CMV-seronegative. The specimen sequenced was PBMCs. V usage is TRBV7-2 and J usage is TRBJ2-7; 11 nucleotides align to TRBD2. CDR3 sequence (DNA): TGTGCCAGCAGCCTGGGGCTAGCGGGAGGTACGCAGTACTTC. Amino acid sequence: CASSLGLAGGTQYF.